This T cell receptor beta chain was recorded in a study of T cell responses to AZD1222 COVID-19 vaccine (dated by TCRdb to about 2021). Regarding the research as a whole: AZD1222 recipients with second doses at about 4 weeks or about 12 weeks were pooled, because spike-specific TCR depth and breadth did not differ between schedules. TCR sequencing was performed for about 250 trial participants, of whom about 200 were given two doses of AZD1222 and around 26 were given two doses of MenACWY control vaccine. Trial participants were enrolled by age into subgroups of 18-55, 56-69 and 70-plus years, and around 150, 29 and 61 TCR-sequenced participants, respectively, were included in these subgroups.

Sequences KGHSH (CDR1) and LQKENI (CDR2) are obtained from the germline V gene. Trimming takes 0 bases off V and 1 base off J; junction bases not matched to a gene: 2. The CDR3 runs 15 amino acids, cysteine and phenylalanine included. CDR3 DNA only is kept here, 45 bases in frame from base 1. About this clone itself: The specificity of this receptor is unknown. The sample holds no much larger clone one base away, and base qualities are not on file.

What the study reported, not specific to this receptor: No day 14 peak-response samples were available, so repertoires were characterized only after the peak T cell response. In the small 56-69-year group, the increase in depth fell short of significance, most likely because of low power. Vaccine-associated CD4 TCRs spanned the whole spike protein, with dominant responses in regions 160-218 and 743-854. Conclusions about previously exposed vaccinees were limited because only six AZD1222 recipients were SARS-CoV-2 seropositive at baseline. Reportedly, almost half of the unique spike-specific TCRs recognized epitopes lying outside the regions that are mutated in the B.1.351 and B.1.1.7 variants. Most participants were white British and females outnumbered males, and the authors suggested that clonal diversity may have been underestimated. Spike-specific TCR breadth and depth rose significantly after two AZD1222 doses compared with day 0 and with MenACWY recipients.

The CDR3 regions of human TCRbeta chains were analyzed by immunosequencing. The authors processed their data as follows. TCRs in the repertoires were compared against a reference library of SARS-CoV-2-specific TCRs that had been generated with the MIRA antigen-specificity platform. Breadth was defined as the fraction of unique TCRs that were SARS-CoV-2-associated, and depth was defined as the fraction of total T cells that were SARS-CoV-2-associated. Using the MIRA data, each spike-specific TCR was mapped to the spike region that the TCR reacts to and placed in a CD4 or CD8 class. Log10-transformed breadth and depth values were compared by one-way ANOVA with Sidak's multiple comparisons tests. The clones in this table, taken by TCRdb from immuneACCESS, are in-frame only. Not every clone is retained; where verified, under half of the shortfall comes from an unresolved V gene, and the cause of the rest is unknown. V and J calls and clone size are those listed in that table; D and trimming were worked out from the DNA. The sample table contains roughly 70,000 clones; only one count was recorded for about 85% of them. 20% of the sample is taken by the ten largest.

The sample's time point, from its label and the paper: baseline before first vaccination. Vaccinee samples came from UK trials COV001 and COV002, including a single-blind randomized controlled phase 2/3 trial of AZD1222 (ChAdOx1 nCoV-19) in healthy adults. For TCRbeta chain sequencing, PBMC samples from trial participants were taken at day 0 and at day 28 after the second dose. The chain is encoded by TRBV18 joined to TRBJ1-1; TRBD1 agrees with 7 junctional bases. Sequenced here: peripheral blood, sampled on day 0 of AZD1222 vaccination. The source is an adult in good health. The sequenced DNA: TGTGCCAGCTCACCACCAGAGGGGGCGAACACTGAAGCTTTCTTT. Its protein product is CASSPPEGANTEAFF. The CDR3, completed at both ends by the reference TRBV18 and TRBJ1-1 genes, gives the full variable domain NAGVMQNPRHLVRRRGQEARLRCSPMKGHSHVYWYRQLPEEGLKFMVYLQKENIIDESGMPKERFSAEFPKEGPSILRIQQVVRGDSAAYFCASSPPEGANTEAFFGQGTRLTVV.